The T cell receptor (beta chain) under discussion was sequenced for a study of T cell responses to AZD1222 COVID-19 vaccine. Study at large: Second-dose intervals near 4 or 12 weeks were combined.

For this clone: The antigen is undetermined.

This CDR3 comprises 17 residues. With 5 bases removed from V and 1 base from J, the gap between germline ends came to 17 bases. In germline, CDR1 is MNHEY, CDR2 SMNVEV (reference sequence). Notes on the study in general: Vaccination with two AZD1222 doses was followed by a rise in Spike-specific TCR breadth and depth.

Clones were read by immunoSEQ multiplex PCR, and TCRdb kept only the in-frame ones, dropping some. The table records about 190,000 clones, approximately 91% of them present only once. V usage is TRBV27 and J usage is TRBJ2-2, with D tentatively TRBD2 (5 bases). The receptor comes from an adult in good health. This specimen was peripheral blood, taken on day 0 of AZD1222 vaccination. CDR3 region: CASSHSSLGQNTGELFF. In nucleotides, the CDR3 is TGTGCCAGCAGTCACTCCTCACTAGGCCAGAACACCGGGGAGCTGTTTTTT.